This T cell receptor (beta chain) was identified during a study of T-cell reconstitution after alpha-beta-depleted transplantation in children. V was shortened by 8 bases and J by 4 bases, with 8 bases between the two germline ends. The germline V gene has CDR1 MNHEY and CDR2 SVGEGT. This CDR3 region has 11 residues. Preparation of the TCRbeta library used unique molecular identifiers. TCRdb called the PCR reads again in MiXCR, with one record for every CDR3 protein. The sample shows some 220,000 distinct CDR3 sequences, 8.5% to 10% of them seen only once. The chain couples TRBV6-2 or TRBV6-3 to TRBJ1-2, with D possibly TRBD1 on 5 matching bases. The sequence was obtained from a human donor who donated a stem cell graft to a child with acute lymphoblastic leukemia. This material consisted of PBMCs from the stem cell graft donor, taken from the stem cell graft. The CDR3 reads CASGGFYGYTF. The DNA of the CDR3 is TGTGCCAGCGGGGGATTCTATGGCTACACCTTC.